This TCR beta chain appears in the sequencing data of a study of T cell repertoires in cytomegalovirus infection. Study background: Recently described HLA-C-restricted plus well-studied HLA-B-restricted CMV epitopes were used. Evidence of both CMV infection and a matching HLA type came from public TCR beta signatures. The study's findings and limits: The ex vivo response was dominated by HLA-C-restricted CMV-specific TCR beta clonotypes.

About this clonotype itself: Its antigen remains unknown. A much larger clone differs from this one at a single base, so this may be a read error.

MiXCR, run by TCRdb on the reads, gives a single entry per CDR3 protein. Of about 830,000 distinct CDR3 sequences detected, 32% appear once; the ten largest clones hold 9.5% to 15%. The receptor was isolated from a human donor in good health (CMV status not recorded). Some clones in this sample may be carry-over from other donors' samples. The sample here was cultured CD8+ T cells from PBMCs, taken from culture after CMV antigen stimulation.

CDR3 region: CTSSLGSGDQPQHF. Here the CDR3 DNA reads TGTACCAGCAGCTTAGGATCCGGGGATCAGCCCCAGCATTTT. This sequence joins TRBV7-2 and TRBJ1-5, with D unresolved. The CDR3 has 14 residues. Per the germline V gene, CDR1 is SGHTA and CDR2 is FQGNSA. Trimming left V 1 base short and J 5 bases short, with 9 bases between.